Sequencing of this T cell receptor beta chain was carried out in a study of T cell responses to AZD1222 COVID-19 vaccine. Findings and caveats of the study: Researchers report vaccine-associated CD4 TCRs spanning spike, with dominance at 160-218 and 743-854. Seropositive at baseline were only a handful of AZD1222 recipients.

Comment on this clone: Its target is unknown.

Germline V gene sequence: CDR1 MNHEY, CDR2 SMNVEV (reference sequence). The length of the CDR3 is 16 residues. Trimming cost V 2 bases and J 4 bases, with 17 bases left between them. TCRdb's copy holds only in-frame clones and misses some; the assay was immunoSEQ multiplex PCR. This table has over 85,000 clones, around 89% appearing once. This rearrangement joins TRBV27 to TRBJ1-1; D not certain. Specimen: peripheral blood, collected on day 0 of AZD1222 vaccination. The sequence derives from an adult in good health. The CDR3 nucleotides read TGTGCCAGCAGTTTAAGTGCAGGAGGAGGGATCACTGAAGCTTTCTTT. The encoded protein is CASSLSAGGGITEAFF.